The rows below give T cell receptor beta chains drawn from one sample of a study of identical twins. From the 5' RACE reads, TCRdb called clonotypes with MiXCR, one entry per CDR3 protein. Among about 520,000 distinct CDR3 sequences, 20% to 25% were seen once, and the ten largest hold approximately 0.95%. The same specimen was also included in a second study, on T cells expressing NK-cell markers.

The sequenced sample consisted of CD4+ T cells sorted from blood. These receptor sequences come from a woman in her late teens or twenties in good health. Both conserved end residues are part of each CDR3.

J,V,CDR3
TRBJ2-7,TRBV12-3/TRBV12-4,CASSLGGSRGGQYF
TRBJ2-1,TRBV5-1,CASREGLANYNEQFF
TRBJ2-2,TRBV3-1,CASSRRGLAGEGELFF
TRBJ2-7,TRBV12-3/TRBV12-4,CASSLGQLYEQYF
TRBJ2-7,TRBV6-2/TRBV6-3,CASSYRAGLRNEQYF
TRBJ2-3,TRBV14,CASSKWGQVADTQYF
TRBJ2-7,TRBV4-2,CASSQAPWGHYEQYF
TRBJ2-3,TRBV5-1,CASSLAGTSGDTQYF
TRBJ2-1,TRBV5-6,CASSQGPDYNEQFF
TRBJ1-5,TRBV7-9,CASSPSGQNQPQHF
TRBJ1-2,TRBV3-1,CASATPRGSGYGYTF
TRBJ2-4,TRBV12-3/TRBV12-4,CASSWIQGNIQYF
TRBJ2-1,TRBV29-1,CSVLDRDVGNEQFF
TRBJ2-3,TRBV4-2,CASSETGTGDGSTDTQYF